This paragraph covers one TCR beta chain sequence. Its antigen specificity is not known. One end of the junction varies from germline; a read error may be responsible. These data belong to a study of T cell repertoires in cytomegalovirus infection (dated by TCRdb to between 2017 and 2020). Describing the broader study: Because public TCR beta signatures pointed to carriage of CMV infection together with the matching HLA type, the HLA type of each donor mattered for the analysis.

General study outcomes and caveats: The ex vivo response was dominated by HLA-C-restricted CMV-specific TCR beta clonotypes, which also provided the single most frequent clonotype in two of eight donors. Carriers of CMV infection plus the relevant HLA type were discriminated by the cumulative frequency of public TCR beta family members in the study cohort and in an independent roughly 370-donor cohort.

The CDR3, cysteine through phenylalanine, is 8 amino acids long. The entry retains the CDR3 DNA only, 24 bases that are in frame from base 1. CDR1 SGHVS and CDR2 FNYEAQ were looked up in the germline V gene. Data came from an Illumina HiSeq 1500. TCRdb ran its own pipeline on the public reads, namely fastp trimming at Q25 and MiXCR clone calling, and kept in-frame beta chains. CDR3 protein sequences are deduplicated, and each keeps its most common genes and DNA. This sample is represented by roughly 640,000 distinct CDR3 sequences; 20% to 25% of them were singletons. The top ten clonotypes cover around 7.6% of the sample.

The source is a human donor in good health (CMV status not recorded). Some clones in this sample may be carry-over from other donors' samples. The chain couples TRBV7-6 to TRBJ2-3; TRBD2 could be the D gene, as 5 bases match. Sequenced input: CD8+ T cells from PBMCs. This receptor carries the CDR3 CASSDYRF. The sequence in DNA is TGTGCCAGCAGCGACTATCGGTTT.